The TCR beta chain described here comes from a study of T cell responses to AZD1222 COVID-19 vaccine. In the study overall: Recipients boosted at about 4 weeks or about 12 weeks are pooled.

Trimming took 4 bases from V and 3 from J; bases not matched to a gene: 3. The CDR3 length is 13 residues. Germline CDR1 is SGHDT and CDR2 is YYEEEE. The method was immunoSEQ multiplex PCR; TCRdb's version includes in-frame clones alone and lacks a portion of them. This table has fewer than 35,000 clones, approximately 93% appearing once. The source of this sequence is an adult in good health. The chain uses TRBV5-6 and TRBJ2-5, with 7 bases identical to TRBD1. Source: peripheral blood, taken on day 0 of AZD1222 vaccination. CDR3 nucleotide sequence: TGTGCCAGCAGCGATACAGGGGAAGAGACCCAGTACTTC. It translates to CASSDTGEETQYF.